The T cell receptor beta chain described here comes from a study of blood T cell repertoires in COVID-19. The wider study: Both acute and convalescent COVID-19 samples were obtained from the United States, Italy and Spain. Sources were T cells, B-cell-depleted T cells, or PBMCs; the material itself was cDNA or gDNA.

TCRdb's copy holds only in-frame clones and misses some; the assay was immunoSEQ multiplex PCR. The table has approximately 54,000 clones, 90% seen once. Germline CDR1 SGHNT, CDR2 YENEEA. V lost 3 bases to trimming and J lost 4 bases, with 9 bases between them. This CDR3 region has 13 residues. The sequence was obtained from a man aged 50 to 59 with acute or convalescent COVID-19. Sequencing was carried out using peripheral blood. The chain combines TRBV11-3 with TRBJ2-5; tentatively, D is TRBD2 (6 bases). The CDR3 DNA is TGTGCCAGCAGCTTGGGAGCGGGAGAGACCCAGTACTTC. Protein: CASSLGAGETQYF.